A single sample is the source of the 25 T cell receptor beta chains below, sequenced in a study of Tregs in tolerant kidney transplant recipients. TCRdb keeps only in-frame clones here, not all; method: immunoSEQ multiplex PCR. This table lists approximately 49,000 clones. The source was CD4+ T cells from blood, collected before the transplant. The receptors come from a human donor who received a combined kidney and bone marrow transplant.

Points on this clone: The observed sequence ends 3 residues before the CDR3 terminus, with the missing tail filled in from the germline J gene. The chain carries TRBV18 and TRBJ2-5; 8 bases fit TRBD1. The V gene end was trimmed by 2 bases and the J gene end by 5 bases; junction bases not matched to a gene: 4. This CDR3 has 14 residues. Per the germline V gene, CDR1 is KGHSH and CDR2 is LQKENI. CDR3 region: CASSPRTGKETQYF. The DNA read from the CDR3 is TGTGCCAGCTCACCAAGGACAGGGAAGGAGACC.

Note on this clone: The read ends 3 residues early relative to the CDR3; the germline J gene fills the gap. This chain joins TRBV4-2 and TRBJ1-4; D is undetermined. The length of the CDR3 is 17 residues. Germline V gene lookup returns CDR1 LGHNA and CDR2 YNFKEQ. V lost 0 bases to trimming and J lost 2 bases, with 13 bases between them. CDR3 amino acids: CASSQDWSGGTNEKLFF. The sequenced CDR3 bases are TGTGCCAGCAGCCAAGATTGGTCAGGAGGGACTAATGAAAAA.

CDR3 amino acids: CSALWTADEETQYF. The covered CDR3 bases are TGCAGTGCTCTTTGGACAGCAGACGAAGAGACC. This chain uses TRBV20-1 with TRBJ2-5; TRBD1 is a possible D gene (6 bases). The read finishes 3 residues shy of the CDR3 end, and the germline J gene is used to complete it. V was trimmed by 5 bases and J by 3 bases, leaving 16 bases between them. The CDR3 contains 14 residues. Looked up from germline, CDR1 is DFQATT and CDR2 is SNEGSKA (reference sequence).

Worth noting for this clone: From the germline J gene comes the end of the CDR3, since the read stops 3 residues before it. V and J are TRBV7-6 and TRBJ2-7; D is perhaps TRBD1 (6 bases). The germline V gene encodes CDR1 SGHVS and CDR2 FNYEAQ. There are 13 residues in the CDR3. Trimming left V 5 bases short and J 5 bases short, with 13 bases between. Incomplete CDR3 DNA: TGTGCCAGCAGCCTCCAGGGGAAGCACGAG. Protein product: CASSLQGKHE. The full-length CDR3 reads as CASSLQGKHEQYF.

As for this clone: The CDR3 end falls 3 residues outside the read, so it is completed with the germline J gene. This chain connects TRBV7-8 to TRBJ1-5; D perhaps matches TRBD1 (6 bases). CDR3 length equals 15 residues. Germline V CDR1 and CDR2: SGHVS, FQNEAQ. V lost 4 bases, J lost 5 bases, and 15 bases lay in between. The CDR3 here is CASSSLGGLYQPQHF. The DNA read from the CDR3 is TGTGCCAGCAGCTCCCTCGGGGGGCTCTATCAGCCC.

In the case of this clone: The read ends 3 residues early relative to the CDR3; the germline J gene fills the gap. V and J are TRBV6-2 or TRBV6-3 and TRBJ1-2; D call uncertain. The germline V gene encodes CDR1 MNHEY and CDR2 SVGEGT. V lost 6 bases, J lost 0 bases, and 5 bases lay in between. This CDR3 has 12 amino acids. Here the CDR3 reads CASSYTNYGYTF. Partial CDR3 DNA: TGTGCCAGCAGCTATACTAACTATGGC.

In the case of this clone: The read falls 3 residues short of the CDR3 end, and the missing part is taken from the germline J gene. V gene TRBV19 combines with J gene TRBJ1-1; perhaps TRBD1 as D (5 bases). With 5 bases removed from V and 1 base from J, the gap between germline ends came to 11 bases. This CDR3 contains 14 residues. Germline V gene data show CDR1 as LNHDA and CDR2 as SQIVND (reference sequence). The CDR3: CASSRGVANTEAFF. The DNA read from the CDR3 is TGTGCCAGTAGTCGAGGGGTAGCGAACACTGAA.

As to this clone: The read falls 3 residues short of the CDR3 end, and the missing part is taken from the germline J gene. V usage is TRBV28 and J usage is TRBJ2-5; TRBD2 agrees at 11 bases. The CDR3 has 14 amino acids. The germline V gene has CDR1 MDHEN and CDR2 SYDVKM. V was pared by 6 bases and J by 5 bases, with 5 bases of the junction left unmatched. CDR3 amino acids: CASSPTSGTETQYF. Incomplete CDR3 DNA: TGTGCCAGCAGCCCGACTAGCGGGACGGAGACC. The full variable domain, rest sourced from reference TRBV28 and TRBJ2-5, is DVKVTQSSRYLVKRTGEKVFLECVQDMDHENMFWYRQDPGLGLRLIYFSYDVKMKEKGDIPEGYSVSREKKERFSLILESASTNQTSMYLCASSPTSGTETQYFGPGTRLLVL.

About this clone: The CDR3 end is not reached by the read, which stops 3 residues before it; the germline J gene fills it in. The V call is TRBV2, the J call TRBJ2-7; 8 nucleotides match TRBD1. The CDR3 has 14 amino acids. Per the germline V gene, CDR1 is SNHLY and CDR2 is FYNNEI. The V and J ends lost 7 bases and 2 bases, in that order; junction bases with no gene match: 7. The CDR3 bases that were read are TGTGCCAGCAAAACGGACAGGGCCACCTACGAG. Its translation: CASKTDRATYE. From start to end, the CDR3 is CASKTDRATYEQYF.

For this clone: The CDR3 end falls 3 residues outside the read, so it is completed with the germline J gene. V is TRBV20-1 and J is TRBJ2-5; weak D call: TRBD1 (6 bases). V lost 2 bases and J 5 bases, leaving 9 bases between the germline ends. The CDR3 is made up of 12 amino acids. Germline loops: CDR1 DFQATT, CDR2 SNEGSKA (reference sequence). CDR3 bases read: TGCAGTGCTAGAAACCAGGGGGAGACC. It encodes CSARNQGET. The whole CDR3 sequence reads CSARNQGETQYF.

Regarding this clone: The read ends 3 residues shy of where the CDR3 ends; the end is completed using the germline J gene. V and J are TRBV19 and TRBJ2-1; 14 bases align to TRBD2. Germline lookup yields CDR1 LNHDA and CDR2 SQIVND (reference sequence). This CDR3 is built from 17 residues. The ends lost 8 bases at V and 2 bases at J; junction bases unmatched: 8. This CDR3 is CASADGGLAGAYNEQFF. Incomplete CDR3 DNA: TGTGCCAGTGCCGATGGGGGACTAGCGGGAGCCTACAATGAG.

A note on this clone: The observed sequence ends 3 residues before the CDR3 terminus, with the missing tail filled in from the germline J gene. V and J are TRBV6-2 or TRBV6-3 and TRBJ2-5, with D uncertain. The V and J ends lost 7 bases and 1 base respectively, with 13 bases between them. This CDR3 has 14 amino acids. CDR1 and CDR2 from the germline V gene are MNHEY and SVGEGT. CDR3: CASMKGDTQETQYF. The CDR3 bases that were read are TGTGCCAGCATGAAAGGAGACACCCAAGAGACC.

Remarks on this clone: Sequencing ends 3 residues short of the CDR3 end; the germline J gene provides the rest. This chain connects TRBV30 to TRBJ1-5; TRBD1 matches at 7 bases. Germline-derived CDR1 and CDR2 are GTSNPN and SVGIG (reference sequence). This CDR3 has 15 residues. V lost 1 base and J lost 1; bases outside the gene matches: 4. CDR3 DNA, as far as it was read: TGTGCCTGGAGTGCCCGACAGGGAAGCAATCAGCCC. Encoded protein: CAWSARQGSNQP. Given in full, the CDR3 is CAWSARQGSNQPQHF.

A remark on this clone: The missing CDR3 end, 3 residues past where the read stops, is filled in from the germline J gene. The rearrangement uses TRBV30 and TRBJ1-1; D not certain. In germline, CDR1 is GTSNPN, CDR2 SVGIG (reference sequence). This CDR3 region has 11 residues. V was cut by 3 bases and J by 3 bases, with 5 bases left in between. The CDR3 region is CAWSSYTEAFF. CDR3 DNA (partial): TGTGCCTGGAGCTCCTACACTGAA.

With respect to this clone: The read terminates 3 residues ahead of where the CDR3 ends, so the germline J gene completes it. V and J are TRBV5-1 and TRBJ2-3; 11 bases match TRBD2. The CDR3 has 17 residues. V lost 0 bases to trimming and J lost 2 bases; unmatched junction nucleotides: 5. Germline CDR1 reads SGHRS; CDR2 reads YFSETQ. CDR3 loop: CASSLGGTSGYTDTQYF. The part of the CDR3 DNA that was read is TGCGCCAGCAGCTTGGGGGGGACTAGCGGCTACACAGATACG.

About this clone: The CDR3 is cut off 3 residues early in the read; its end comes from the germline J gene. The rearrangement links TRBV20-1 to TRBJ1-2; the match to TRBD1 covers 7 bases. The CDR3 spans 13 residues. From germline, CDR1 is DFQATT and CDR2 SNEGSKA (reference sequence). CDR3 DNA (partial): TGCAGTGCTAGAGGAGACAGGGTGGGAGGC. Its protein is CSARGDRVGG. In full, the CDR3 is CSARGDRVGGYTF.

CDR3 bases read: TGTGCCAGCAGTGAAAGTCAGTTAGAGACC. It translates to CASSESQLET. The CDR3 in its entirety is CASSESQLETQYF. V gene TRBV2 combines with J gene TRBJ2-5; D is unclear. The read terminates 3 residues before the CDR3 end, so the remaining end is supplied by the germline J gene. The germline CDR1 and CDR2 sequences are SNHLY and FYNNEI. Trimming cost V 2 bases and J 4 bases, with 8 bases left between them. The CDR3 covers 13 residues.

A remark on this clone: The CDR3 end lies 3 residues beyond the end of the read and is filled in from the germline J gene. V gene TRBV5-1 combines with J gene TRBJ2-5; 9 bases align to TRBD2. Trimming at V came to 0 bases and at J to 6 bases, leaving 6 bases not matched to a gene. CDR1 SGHRS and CDR2 YFSETQ come from the germline V gene. This CDR3 has 15 residues. The CDR3 spells CASSLVAGDKKTQYF. The part of the CDR3 DNA that was read is TGCGCCAGCAGCTTGGTAGCGGGAGACAAGAAGACC. The complete variable domain, with remaining parts taken from reference TRBV5-1 and TRBJ2-5, reads KAGVTQTPRYLIKTRGQQVTLSCSPISGHRSVSWYQQTPGQGLQFLFEYFSETQRNKGNFPGRFSGRQFSNSRSEMNVSTLELGDSALYLCASSLVAGDKKTQYFGPGTRLLVL.

In the case of this clone: The read ends 3 residues shy of where the CDR3 ends; the end is completed using the germline J gene. The genes are TRBV10-1 and TRBJ2-7, with 9 bases identical to TRBD2. The germline CDR1 and CDR2 sequences are WNHNN and SYGVQD (reference sequence). V lost 9 bases and J lost 1; bases outside the gene matches: 10. The CDR3 contains 15 residues. The CDR3 loop reads CARESSGTVSYEQYF. Incomplete CDR3 DNA: TGCGCCAGGGAATCTAGCGGGACCGTTTCCTACGAG.

The CDR3 loop is CAWNAGLAGPFHNEQFF. The part of the CDR3 DNA that was read is TGTGCCTGGAACGCCGGGCTAGCGGGACCGTTCCACAATGAG. The rearrangement uses TRBV30 and TRBJ2-1; 9 positions match TRBD2. The read ends 3 residues shy of where the CDR3 ends; the end is completed using the germline J gene. There are 17 residues in the CDR3. Germline trimming cut 4 bases from V and 5 bases from J; bases unmatched to any gene: 15. Germline CDR1 is GTSNPN and CDR2 is SVGIG (reference sequence).

For this clone: The junction departs from the called germline gene at one end, perhaps through a read error. The CDR3 end is not reached by the read, which stops 3 residues before it; the germline J gene fills it in. This rearrangement joins TRBV4-2 to TRBJ1-2, with D unclear. Germline CDR1 reads LGHNA; CDR2 reads YNFKEQ. The CDR3 covers 12 residues. The CDR3 region is CASSQDPGGYTF. CDR3 bases read: TGCGCCAGCAGCCAAGATCCGGGTGGC.

Concerning this clone: The observed sequence ends 3 residues before the CDR3 terminus, with the missing tail filled in from the germline J gene. The rearrangement uses TRBV7-9 and TRBJ2-4; a weak D match, TRBD2 (5 bases). This CDR3 has 15 residues. Trimming left V 5 bases short and J 7 bases short, with 18 bases between. The germline V gene encodes CDR1 SEHNR and CDR2 FQNEAQ (reference sequence). CDR3 sequence reads: CASSPSVRWRNIQYF. CDR3 DNA, as far as it was read: TGTGCCAGCAGCCCCTCGGTGCGGTGGAGGAACATT.

Worth noting for this clone: With the read ending 3 residues before the CDR3 end, the germline J gene is used to fill in that end. The rearrangement links TRBV20-1 to TRBJ1-5; 7 bases agree with TRBD1. CDR3 length equals 13 residues. The V segment lost 5 bases and the J segment 4 bases; nucleotides outside the gene matches: 5. Germline V gene lookup returns CDR1 DFQATT and CDR2 SNEGSKA (reference sequence). The part of the CDR3 DNA that was read is TGCAGTGCTCTCGACAGGGTGAATCAGCCC. Protein: CSALDRVNQP. The whole CDR3 region reads CSALDRVNQPQHF.

As concerns this clone: The read halts 3 residues ahead of the CDR3 end, with the missing end drawn from the germline J gene. This chain links TRBV19 with TRBJ2-7, with D perhaps TRBD1 (6 bases). This CDR3 has 13 amino acids. Deletions cut 4 bases from V and 6 bases from J, with 13 bases between. Germline CDR1 and CDR2: LNHDA and SQIVND (reference sequence). The covered CDR3 bases are TGTGCCAGTAGTAGCTACAGGGATGGCGAG. This encodes CASSSYRDGE. The whole CDR3 region reads CASSSYRDGEQYF.

As concerns this clone: From the germline J gene comes the end of the CDR3, since the read stops 3 residues before it. The V call is TRBV28, the J call TRBJ2-1, with 7 bases matching TRBD1. This CDR3 has 16 residues. V trimming: 6 bases; J trimming: 7 bases; junction bases outside the gene matches: 15. Germline lookup yields CDR1 MDHEN and CDR2 SYDVKM. The CDR3 reads CASSKDRVVPSNEQFF. The sequenced CDR3 bases are TGTGCCAGCAGCAAAGACAGGGTCGTACCGTCGAATGAG.